This T cell receptor (beta chain) came from a study of shared clonotypes between healthy human individuals. Study observations and caveats: Naive subsets usually exceeded memory subsets in estimated richness. Sequencing of the sorted subsets was shown by rarefaction to be incomplete despite large depth.

This CDR3 is built from 14 residues. The trim removed 4 bases at V and 2 bases at J, leaving 4 bases unmatched. The germline V gene has CDR1 SGDLS and CDR2 YYNGEE. The table came from immunoSEQ multiplex PCR; TCRdb's copy has only in-frame clones and leaves some out. The sample shows some 1,900,000 clones, over 85% of them seen only once. CD45RO negativity and positive selection for CCR7 defined naive CD8 cells, a population that excluded terminally differentiated effector memory CD45RA+ cells. Worth noting for this clone: The antigen is undetermined.

Sequencing was performed on naive CD8+ T cells sorted from blood. This receptor was obtained from a man aged 18 to 30 in good health. The rearrangement joins TRBV9 to TRBJ2-3; TRBD2 matches at 7 bases. In DNA, the CDR3 is TGTGCCAGCAGCATGAGCGGGGTCACAGATACGCAGTATTTT. Protein sequence: CASSMSGVTDTQYF.